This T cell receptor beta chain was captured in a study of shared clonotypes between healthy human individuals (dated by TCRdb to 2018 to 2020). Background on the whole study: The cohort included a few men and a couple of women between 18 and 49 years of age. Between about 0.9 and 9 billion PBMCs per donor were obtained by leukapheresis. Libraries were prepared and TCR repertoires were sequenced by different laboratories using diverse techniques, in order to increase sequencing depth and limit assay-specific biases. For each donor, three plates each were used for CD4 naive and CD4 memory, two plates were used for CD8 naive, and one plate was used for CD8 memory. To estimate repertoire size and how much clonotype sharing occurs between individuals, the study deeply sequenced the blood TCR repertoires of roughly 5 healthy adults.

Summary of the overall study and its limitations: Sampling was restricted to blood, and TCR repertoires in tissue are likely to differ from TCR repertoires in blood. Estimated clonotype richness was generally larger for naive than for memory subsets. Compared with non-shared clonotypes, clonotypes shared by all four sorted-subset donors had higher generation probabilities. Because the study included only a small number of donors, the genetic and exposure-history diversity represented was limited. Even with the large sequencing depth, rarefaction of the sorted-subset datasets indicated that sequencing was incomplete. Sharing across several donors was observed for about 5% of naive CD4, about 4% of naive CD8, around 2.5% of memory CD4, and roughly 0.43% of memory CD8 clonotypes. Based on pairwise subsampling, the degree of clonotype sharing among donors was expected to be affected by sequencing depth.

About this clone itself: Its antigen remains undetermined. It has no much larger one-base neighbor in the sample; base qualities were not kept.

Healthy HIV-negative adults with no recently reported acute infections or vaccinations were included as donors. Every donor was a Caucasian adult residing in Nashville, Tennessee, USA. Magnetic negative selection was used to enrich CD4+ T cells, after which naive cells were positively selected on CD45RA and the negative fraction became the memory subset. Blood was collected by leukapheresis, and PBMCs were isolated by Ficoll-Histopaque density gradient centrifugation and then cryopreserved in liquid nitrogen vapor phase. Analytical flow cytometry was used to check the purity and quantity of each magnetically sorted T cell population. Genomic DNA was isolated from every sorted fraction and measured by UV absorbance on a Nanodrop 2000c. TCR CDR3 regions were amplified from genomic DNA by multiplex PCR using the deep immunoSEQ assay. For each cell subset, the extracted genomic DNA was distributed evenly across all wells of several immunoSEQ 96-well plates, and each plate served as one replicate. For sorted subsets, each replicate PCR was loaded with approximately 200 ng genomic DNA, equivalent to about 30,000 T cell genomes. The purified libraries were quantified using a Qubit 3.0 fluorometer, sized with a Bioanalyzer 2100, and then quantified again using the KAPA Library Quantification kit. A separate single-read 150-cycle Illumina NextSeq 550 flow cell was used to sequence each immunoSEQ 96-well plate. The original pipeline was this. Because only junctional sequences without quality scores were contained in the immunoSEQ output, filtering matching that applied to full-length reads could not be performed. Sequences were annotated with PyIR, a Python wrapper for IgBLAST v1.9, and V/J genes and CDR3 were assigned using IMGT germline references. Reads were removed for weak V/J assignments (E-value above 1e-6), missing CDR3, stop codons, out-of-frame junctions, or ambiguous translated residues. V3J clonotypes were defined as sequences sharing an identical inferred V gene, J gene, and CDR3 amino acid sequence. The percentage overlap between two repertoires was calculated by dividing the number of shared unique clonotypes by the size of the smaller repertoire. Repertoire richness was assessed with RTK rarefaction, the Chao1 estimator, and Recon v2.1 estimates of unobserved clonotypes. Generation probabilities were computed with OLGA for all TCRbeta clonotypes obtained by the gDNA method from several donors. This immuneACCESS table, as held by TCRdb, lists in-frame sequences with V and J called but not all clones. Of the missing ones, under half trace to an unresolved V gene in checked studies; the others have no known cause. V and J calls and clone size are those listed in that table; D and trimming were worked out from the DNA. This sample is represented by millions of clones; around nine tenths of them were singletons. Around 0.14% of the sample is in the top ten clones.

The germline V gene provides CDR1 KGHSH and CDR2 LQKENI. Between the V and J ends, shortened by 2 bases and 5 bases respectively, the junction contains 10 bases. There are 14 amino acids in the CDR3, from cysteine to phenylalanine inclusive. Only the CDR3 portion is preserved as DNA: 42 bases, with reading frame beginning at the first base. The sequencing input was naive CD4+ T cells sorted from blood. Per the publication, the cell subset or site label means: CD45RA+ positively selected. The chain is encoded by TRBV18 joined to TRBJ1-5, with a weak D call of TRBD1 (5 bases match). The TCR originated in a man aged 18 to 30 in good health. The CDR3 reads CASSPGAGDQPQHF. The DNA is TGTGCCAGCTCACCAGGGGCGGGGGATCAGCCCCAGCATTTT.